These T cell receptor beta chains were read from a single sample in a study of early T cells in non-severe SARS-CoV-2 infection. TCRdb used MiXCR to reprocess the 5' RACE reads, holding one entry per CDR3 protein. There are approximately 74,000 distinct CDR3 sequences in the sample; around 15% occur only once, and approximately 10% lies in the top ten. Sequenced: whole blood. These receptors all stem from an adult who was a healthcare worker with PCR-confirmed SARS-CoV-2 infection or an uninfected control (not recorded which). Each CDR3 is given with its conserved first and last residue. Clone size is given for some rows only: seen once, a few or many times, or a class if the clone is expanded.

v_call	clone_size	j_call	cdr3_aa
TRBV11-2	many	TRBJ1-1	CASSLLTGSNTEAFF
TRBV6-6	-	TRBJ2-3	CASSYRGRVTDTQYF
TRBV5-4	few	TRBJ1-2	CASSPGTGAGYTF
TRBV7-9	few	TRBJ1-2	CASSRAVGADGYTF
TRBV7-2	-	TRBJ2-1	CASSLTPAGPYNEQFF
TRBV5-5	many	TRBJ1-1	CASSPYGAMNTEAFF
TRBV20-1	-	TRBJ2-7	CSARPIAGANYEQYF
TRBV29-1	few	TRBJ2-4	CSAGAGVGNIQYF
TRBV20-1	-	TRBJ1-3	CSARPGTANSGNTIYF
TRBV28	-	TRBJ1-5	CASSLMGTGKLTQPQHF
TRBV11-2	-	TRBJ2-7	CASSLLRDGEQYF
TRBV28	few	TRBJ2-7	CASSRHDSSEQYF
TRBV4-1	many	TRBJ1-2	CASNLLFGGSNYGYTF
TRBV20-1	few	TRBJ1-5	CSAAGQSNQPQHF
TRBV29-1	-	TRBJ2-7	CSTTGGESYEQYF
TRBV14	few	TRBJ1-4	CASSRGGNEKLFF
TRBV7-9	-	TRBJ1-4	CASSAPIGGAGEKLFF
TRBV18	-	TRBJ1-1	CASSPPSASIEAFF
TRBV28	-	TRBJ2-3	CASSPGVAGGRGYF
TRBV7-2	few	TRBJ2-3	CASNPGVGTDTQYF
TRBV20-1	-	TRBJ2-5	CSASLGGETQYF
TRBV9	few	TRBJ2-5	CASSVTWAETQYF
TRBV19	-	TRBJ1-2	CASSQGLHRFGYTF
TRBV12-3/TRBV12-4	-	TRBJ1-2	CASTPYRDHGYTF
TRBV7-9	-	TRBJ1-2	CASSRSSTGQYDGYTF
TRBV6-2/TRBV6-3	few	TRBJ2-7	CASSTWTGETAYEQYF
TRBV6-2/TRBV6-3	-	TRBJ2-5	CASSGPAETQYF
TRBV6-2/TRBV6-3	few	TRBJ2-1	CASSYGAGEVNEQFF
TRBV6-5	-	TRBJ1-1	CASGEGNTEVFF
TRBV28	-	TRBJ2-7	CASTTPTFPEQYF
TRBV7-8	-	TRBJ1-6	CASSLGIGMNSPLHF
TRBV28	-	TRBJ2-7	CASTALGGPRAEQYF
TRBV20-1	few	TRBJ2-1	CSAPRLASSGEQFF
TRBV6-1	few	TRBJ1-5	CASSALWEPQHF
TRBV6-6	-	TRBJ1-2	CASSSMRGTGLGYGYTF
TRBV5-1	-	TRBJ2-7	CASQLTYEQYF
TRBV19	many	TRBJ2-3	CASSTKPGTITDTQYF
TRBV18	-	TRBJ1-3	CASSPQGAQKGNTIYF